The entry below gives a single TCR beta chain sequence along with its context. This sample was included in a study of blood T cell repertoires in COVID-19. Study-level information: Collection of acute and convalescent COVID-19 samples took place in the United States, Italy and Spain. PBMCs, B-cell-depleted T cells, or T cells provided the cDNA or gDNA that made up the material.

V shed 6 bases and J 5 bases; nucleotides not matched to a gene: 5. The CDR3 is 15 residues long. The V gene's germline CDR1 is LNHDA and CDR2 SQIVND (reference sequence). In the authors' workflow: Reference gene primer amplification yielded estimated nucleated cell counts. Profiling relied on immunoSEQ multiplex PCR, and the TCRdb table lists in-frame clones only, not all of them. V, J and clone size reflect that table, while D and trimming were determined from the DNA. This sample has around 30,000 clones, with 60% to 80% found just once. Sequenced input: peripheral blood. This chain links TRBV19 with TRBJ1-6; 9 bases are shared with TRBD1. The sequence came from a human donor in a cohort sampled during active COVID-19. The CDR3 sequence: CASRLDRGDNSPLHF. The CDR3, as DNA: TGTGCCAGTAGACTAGACAGGGGGGATAATTCACCCCTCCACTTT.